The rows below give T cell receptor beta chains drawn from one sample of a study of OX40 agonist ivuxolimab in advanced cancers. Clones were sequenced by immunoSEQ multiplex PCR, and TCRdb holds only the in-frame ones, with some missing. Among 30,000 to 40,000 clones listed, 65% to 80% were seen once. The sample in question was CD4+ or CD8+ T cells sorted from blood, obtained in a trial of the OX40 agonist ivuxolimab. Receptor source: an adult with an advanced solid tumor such as melanoma, head and neck, liver or kidney cancer. CDR3s include the opening cysteine and the closing phenylalanine or tryptophan. D genes are given only for firm matches. Expanded clones are given a class, and other clones once, few, many or no size at all.

clone_size: .; j_call: TRBJ2-7; d_call: .; v_call: TRBV5-1; cdr3_nt: TGCGCCAGCAGACTGGGGGGTCGCAGTAGTTCCTACGAGCAGTACTTC; cdr3_aa: CASRLGGRSSSYEQYF
clone_size: once; j_call: TRBJ1-5; d_call: TRBD1; v_call: TRBV7-8; cdr3_nt: TGTGCCAGCAGCTTTATGCCTGGACAGGGAAATCAGCCCCAGCATTTT; cdr3_aa: CASSFMPGQGNQPQHF
clone_size: .; j_call: TRBJ2-1; d_call: TRBD1; v_call: TRBV5-1; cdr3_nt: TGCGCCAGCAGCCCGGGGACAGGGCAAGTGTACAATGAGCAGTTCTTC; cdr3_aa: CASSPGTGQVYNEQFF
clone_size: .; j_call: TRBJ1-2; d_call: TRBD1; v_call: TRBV28; cdr3_nt: TGTGCCAGCAGTTCTGGGACAGGAAGCTATGGCTACACCTTC; cdr3_aa: CASSSGTGSYGYTF
clone_size: .; j_call: TRBJ2-3; d_call: TRBD2; v_call: TRBV7-8; cdr3_nt: TGTGCCAGCAGCCCCCGGACTAGCGGGGGGCCAGCCGGGGATACGCAGTATTTT; cdr3_aa: CASSPRTSGGPAGDTQYF
clone_size: .; j_call: TRBJ1-1; d_call: .; v_call: TRBV5-1; cdr3_nt: TGCGCCAGCAGCTTGGCAACAGGCACCAATGTGAACACTGAAGCTTTCTTT; cdr3_aa: CASSLATGTNVNTEAFF
clone_size: .; j_call: TRBJ1-4; d_call: .; v_call: TRBV28; cdr3_nt: TGTGCCAGCAGTTTTCTAGGGCAGGAAAAACTGTTTTTT; cdr3_aa: CASSFLGQEKLFF
clone_size: .; j_call: TRBJ1-1; d_call: .; v_call: TRBV18; cdr3_nt: TGTGCCAGCTCACGGGTTCAACTAAGCTACACTGAAGCTTTCTTT; cdr3_aa: CASSRVQLSYTEAFF
clone_size: .; j_call: TRBJ1-6; d_call: TRBD1; v_call: TRBV19; cdr3_nt: TGTGCCAGTAGTCCCGGGACAGGGGGCAGTTCACCCCTCCACTTT; cdr3_aa: CASSPGTGGSSPLHF
clone_size: few; j_call: TRBJ1-2; d_call: .; v_call: TRBV4-1; cdr3_nt: TGCGCCAGCAGCCAAGATCCCGGCGGGTTGACTGGCTACACCTTC; cdr3_aa: CASSQDPGGLTGYTF
clone_size: .; j_call: TRBJ2-2; d_call: TRBD1; v_call: TRBV11-2; cdr3_nt: TGTGCCATCTCACAAGCAGGGGGCTCCGGGGAGCTGTTTTTT; cdr3_aa: CAISQAGGSGELFF
clone_size: .; j_call: TRBJ2-2; d_call: .; v_call: TRBV11-2; cdr3_nt: TGTGCCAGCAGCTTGTTGGGGGACGTAGGCACCGGGGAGCTGTTTTTT; cdr3_aa: CASSLLGDVGTGELFF
clone_size: .; j_call: TRBJ2-7; d_call: TRBD1; v_call: TRBV27; cdr3_nt: TGTGCCAGCACGCCAGGAGGACAGGGGGCGCGGGAGCAGTACTTC; cdr3_aa: CASTPGGQGAREQYF
clone_size: .; j_call: TRBJ1-6; d_call: .; v_call: TRBV5-1; cdr3_nt: TGCGCCAGCAGTACGGGATCTGGTTCACCCCTCCACTTT; cdr3_aa: CASSTGSGSPLHF
clone_size: .; j_call: TRBJ1-5; d_call: .; v_call: TRBV19; cdr3_nt: TGTGCCAGTACCTTAAGGGGTGGGTCGTCTAGCAATCAGCCCCAGCATTTT; cdr3_aa: CASTLRGGSSSNQPQHF
clone_size: medium-sized; j_call: TRBJ1-2; d_call: .; v_call: TRBV10-3; cdr3_nt: TGTGCCATCATGTTGAACTATGGCTACACCTTC; cdr3_aa: CAIMLNYGYTF
clone_size: .; j_call: TRBJ1-2; d_call: .; v_call: TRBV9; cdr3_nt: TGTGCCAGCAGCTCCCAGGGTTGGTATGGCTACACCTTC; cdr3_aa: CASSSQGWYGYTF
clone_size: .; j_call: TRBJ2-1; d_call: TRBD2; v_call: TRBV5-8; cdr3_nt: TGTGCCAGCAGCTTGACTCCGGGGGGGCCGCATGAGCAGTTCTTC; cdr3_aa: CASSLTPGGPHEQFF
clone_size: .; j_call: TRBJ2-7; d_call: .; v_call: TRBV6-5; cdr3_nt: TGTGCCAGCAGTAAAACCAGAGACTACGAGCAGTACTTC; cdr3_aa: CASSKTRDYEQYF
clone_size: once; j_call: TRBJ2-7; d_call: TRBD1; v_call: TRBV11-2; cdr3_nt: TGTGCCAGCAGTCCTATTTGGGGACAGCGGCTCTACGAGCAGTACTTC; cdr3_aa: CASSPIWGQRLYEQYF
clone_size: .; j_call: TRBJ2-5; d_call: .; v_call: TRBV30; cdr3_nt: TGTGCCTGGAGTGGGTCTAGTTTCGGGTATCTACGTCTAGAGACCCAGTACTTC; cdr3_aa: CAWSGSSFGYLRLETQYF
clone_size: .; j_call: TRBJ1-2; d_call: TRBD1; v_call: TRBV5-1; cdr3_nt: TGCGCCAGCAGCTCCGGACAGGGTTTCTATGGCTACACCTTC; cdr3_aa: CASSSGQGFYGYTF
clone_size: .; j_call: TRBJ2-2; d_call: .; v_call: TRBV14; cdr3_nt: TGTGCCAGCAGCCAAGCGGCGATGAACACCGGGGAGCTGTTTTTT; cdr3_aa: CASSQAAMNTGELFF
clone_size: once; j_call: TRBJ1-2; d_call: .; v_call: TRBV21-1; cdr3_nt: TGTGCCAGCAGCAAAAGCGGGACAGGGGCCGGGAGCTATGGCTACACCTTC; cdr3_aa: CASSKSGTGAGSYGYTF
clone_size: medium-sized; j_call: TRBJ2-2; d_call: TRBD2; v_call: TRBV11-2; cdr3_nt: TGTGCCAGCAGCTCCCCACTAGCGGGGGGGCCGGGGGAGCTGTTTTTT; cdr3_aa: CASSSPLAGGPGELFF
clone_size: .; j_call: TRBJ1-2; d_call: .; v_call: TRBV28; cdr3_nt: TGTGCCAGCATCACCGGGGGCTATGGCTACACCTTC; cdr3_aa: CASITGGYGYTF
clone_size: .; j_call: TRBJ1-2; d_call: .; v_call: TRBV30; cdr3_nt: TGTGCCTGGAGGGGGACGGGGCGAGGTGGCTACACCTTC; cdr3_aa: CAWRGTGRGGYTF
clone_size: .; j_call: TRBJ1-1; d_call: .; v_call: TRBV25-1; cdr3_nt: TGTGCCAGCAGTGAACAGACGGGCACTGAAGCTTTCTTT; cdr3_aa: CASSEQTGTEAFF
clone_size: few; j_call: TRBJ1-1; d_call: TRBD1; v_call: TRBV7-9; cdr3_nt: TGTGCCAGCAGCGGACGGGACAGAGAGAACACTGAAGCTTTCTTT; cdr3_aa: CASSGRDRENTEAFF
clone_size: .; j_call: TRBJ1-3; d_call: .; v_call: TRBV6-5; cdr3_nt: TGTGCCAGCAGTTACGAGTCAGTCGAGCCTGGAAACACCATATATTTT; cdr3_aa: CASSYESVEPGNTIYF
clone_size: .; j_call: TRBJ2-2; d_call: TRBD2; v_call: TRBV5-1; cdr3_nt: TGCGCCAGCACCTTAGGACTAGCGGGGGTCACCGGGGAGCTGTTTTTT; cdr3_aa: CASTLGLAGVTGELFF
clone_size: once; j_call: TRBJ1-1; d_call: .; v_call: TRBV7-9; cdr3_nt: TGTGCCAGCAGCTTACTCCAACAGGGGAACACTGAAGCTTTCTTT; cdr3_aa: CASSLLQQGNTEAFF
clone_size: once; j_call: TRBJ2-7; d_call: TRBD1; v_call: TRBV6-1; cdr3_nt: TGTGCCAGCAGTGAAGCCCGGACAGGGGCGATCTACGAGCAGTACTTC; cdr3_aa: CASSEARTGAIYEQYF
clone_size: .; j_call: TRBJ2-2; d_call: .; v_call: TRBV11-1; cdr3_nt: TGTGCCAGCAGCTTTCTGAACACCGGGGAGCTGTTTTTT; cdr3_aa: CASSFLNTGELFF
clone_size: .; j_call: TRBJ2-1; d_call: .; v_call: TRBV5-1; cdr3_nt: TGCGCCAGCAGCTTGTTTTACCGGGGTATAGACAATGAGCAGTTCTTC; cdr3_aa: CASSLFYRGIDNEQFF
clone_size: .; j_call: TRBJ1-6; d_call: .; v_call: TRBV19; cdr3_nt: TGTGCCAGTAGTATCGGGCTACGGGGGTATAATTCACCCCTCCACTTT; cdr3_aa: CASSIGLRGYNSPLHF
clone_size: .; j_call: TRBJ1-5; d_call: TRBD1; v_call: TRBV11-2; cdr3_nt: TGTGCCAGCAGCTTGGGGACAGGGGACTGGCCCCAGCATTTT; cdr3_aa: CASSLGTGDWPQHF
clone_size: .; j_call: TRBJ2-7; d_call: .; v_call: TRBV2; cdr3_nt: TGTGCCAGCAGTGATGGATCCTACGAGCAGTACTTC; cdr3_aa: CASSDGSYEQYF
clone_size: .; j_call: TRBJ2-2; d_call: .; v_call: TRBV30; cdr3_nt: TGTGCCTGGAGGGCAAGGGGGGCCGGGGAGCTGTTTTTT; cdr3_aa: CAWRARGAGELFF
clone_size: .; j_call: TRBJ1-2; d_call: TRBD1; v_call: TRBV6-5; cdr3_nt: TGTGCCAGCAGTTTGGCCGGGACAGGGGGCTATGGCTACACCTTC; cdr3_aa: CASSLAGTGGYGYTF
clone_size: .; j_call: TRBJ2-7; d_call: TRBD1; v_call: TRBV14; cdr3_nt: TGTGCCAGCAGCCCCCGATTGGGACAGTCCTACGAGCAGTACTTC; cdr3_aa: CASSPRLGQSYEQYF
clone_size: .; j_call: TRBJ2-7; d_call: TRBD1; v_call: TRBV27; cdr3_nt: TGTGCCAGCAGTTTATTAGGGACAGAGTACGAGCAGTACTTC; cdr3_aa: CASSLLGTEYEQYF
clone_size: .; j_call: TRBJ1-3; d_call: .; v_call: TRBV11-1; cdr3_nt: TGTGCCAGCAGCTTAGGGACTTCACCTGGAAACACCATATATTTT; cdr3_aa: CASSLGTSPGNTIYF
clone_size: few; j_call: TRBJ1-1; d_call: .; v_call: TRBV10-1; cdr3_nt: TGCGCCAGCAGCCCCACCGTTACTTTCCGGGCTTTCTTT; cdr3_aa: CASSPTVTFRAFF
clone_size: few; j_call: TRBJ2-1; d_call: .; v_call: TRBV28; cdr3_nt: TGTGCCAGCCTCCAGGGGGGACAGTGGCCGGGTGAGCAGTTCTTC; cdr3_aa: CASLQGGQWPGEQFF
clone_size: .; j_call: TRBJ1-3; d_call: .; v_call: TRBV6-1; cdr3_nt: TGTGCCAGCAGTGAAAGTGGAAACACCATATATTTT; cdr3_aa: CASSESGNTIYF
clone_size: .; j_call: TRBJ1-1; d_call: .; v_call: TRBV6-1; cdr3_nt: TGTGCCAGCAGTGATCCTCAGGGGCGGACTGAAGCTTTCTTT; cdr3_aa: CASSDPQGRTEAFF
clone_size: .; j_call: TRBJ2-2; d_call: .; v_call: TRBV7-6; cdr3_nt: TGTGCCAGCAGCCTAGATTACGGGGAGCTGTTTTTT; cdr3_aa: CASSLDYGELFF
clone_size: .; j_call: TRBJ1-3; d_call: .; v_call: TRBV5-1; cdr3_nt: TGCGCCAGCAGCCTTGGACCGTTGTCGGACACCATATATTTT; cdr3_aa: CASSLGPLSDTIYF
clone_size: .; j_call: TRBJ1-2; d_call: TRBD1; v_call: TRBV29-1; cdr3_nt: TGCAGCGTCGGATCACAGGGGGCGGGAGGCTACACCTTC; cdr3_aa: CSVGSQGAGGYTF
clone_size: .; j_call: TRBJ2-2; d_call: .; v_call: TRBV2; cdr3_nt: TGTGCCAGTGAGCCGGGGACTAACACCGGGGAGCTGTTTTTT; cdr3_aa: CASEPGTNTGELFF
clone_size: .; j_call: TRBJ1-2; d_call: .; v_call: TRBV6-6; cdr3_nt: TGTGCCAGCAGAGCGGACAGAAGGACCATCTATGGCTACACCTTC; cdr3_aa: CASRADRRTIYGYTF
clone_size: .; j_call: TRBJ2-6; d_call: .; v_call: TRBV10-3; cdr3_nt: TGTGCCACAACCAAGGGGTTAGCGAACTCTGGGGCCAACGTCCTGACTTTC; cdr3_aa: CATTKGLANSGANVLTF
clone_size: .; j_call: TRBJ1-1; d_call: TRBD1; v_call: TRBV7-3; cdr3_nt: TGTGCCAGCAGCCTGACAGGGGAACAGGCGGCTTTCTTT; cdr3_aa: CASSLTGEQAAFF
clone_size: .; j_call: TRBJ2-5; d_call: TRBD1; v_call: TRBV6-1; cdr3_nt: TGTGCCAGCACCCCCCGGGACAGGGGTCAAGAGACCCAGTACTTC; cdr3_aa: CASTPRDRGQETQYF